This TCR beta chain appears in the sequencing data of a study of post-analysis software for immune sequencing data. The TCR beta cDNA libraries contained unique molecular identifiers. T cells numbering roughly 0.9 to 10 million yielded cDNA molecules that totaled roughly 500,000. TCRdb re-called the PCR reads with MiXCR, one entry per CDR3 protein. The table records fewer than 700,000 distinct CDR3 sequences, around 44% of them present only once. Concerning this clonotype: Its matching antigen is unknown.

The CDR3 contains 14 residues. V lost 7 bases and J 0 bases, leaving 13 bases between the germline ends. Germline values: CDR1 LGHNT, CDR2 FRNRAP. The study's findings and limits: TRBV5-6, TRBV5-1 and TRBV20-1 were among several TRBV segments more frequent in patients than controls. Multiple sclerosis patients had significantly lower normalized Chao1 diversity than controls.

This chain connects TRBV12-5 to TRBJ2-7; a possible D gene is TRBD1 (6 bases). This clonotype was obtained from a girl aged 10-17 years with multiple sclerosis. The sample comprised blood. CDR3 amino acids: CASALGDISYEQYF. The CDR3 region has the DNA TGTGCTAGTGCCTTGGGGGACATCTCCTACGAGCAGTACTTC.